This TCR beta chain is drawn from a study of beta chain features in type 1 diabetes. Sorting produced populations that all topped 98% purity. About this clone: Its target is unknown.

cDNA synthesis used the whole RNA isolate, giving expressed TCRB sequences. The table came from immunoSEQ multiplex PCR; TCRdb's copy has only in-frame clones and leaves some out. The sample contains some 280,000 clones, over 11% of which appear only once. General study findings and limits: For cells with high TCR expression, cDNA sequencing could yield over-representation. PCR might preferentially amplify shorter templates, equally in patients and controls. A pattern of fewer insertions and more deletions at VDJ junctions was seen in type 1 diabetes patients. Shorter TCRB CDR3s, moderately but significantly so, were found in Type 1 diabetes patients in all four CD4+ subsets.

CDR3 size: 14 residues. Germline V lookup: CDR1 SNHLY, CDR2 FYNNEI. Trimming cost V 4 bases and J 4 bases, with 14 bases left between them. The receptor was derived from a man under 40 with type 1 diabetes. Sequenced: naive CD4+ T cells from blood. The V call is TRBV2, the J call TRBJ2-7; D is perhaps TRBD2 (6 bases). CDR3 amino acids: CASSAGREWYEQYF. For the CDR3, the DNA is TGTGCCAGCAGTGCGGGCCGGGAGTGGTACGAGCAGTACTTC.